The rows below give T cell receptor beta chains drawn from one sample of a study of T cell repertoires in cytomegalovirus infection. Via MiXCR, TCRdb re-called the reads, giving one row per CDR3 protein. The sample carries around 310,000 distinct CDR3 sequences, 25% to 35% recorded once. No antigen has been assigned to these receptors. Specimen: cultured PBMCs, collected from culture after CMV antigen stimulation. These receptors were obtained from a human donor in good health (CMV status not recorded). Some clones in this sample may be carry-over from other donors' samples. Both conserved end residues are part of each CDR3. D genes are given only for firm matches. Expanded clones are given a class, and other clones once, few, many or no size at all.

V: TRBV7-2; J: TRBJ2-1; D: TRBD2; size: many; DNA: TGTGCCAGCAGCCCGAGACTAGCGGGATCGATTGAGCAGTTCTTC; CDR3: CASSPRLAGSIEQFF
V: TRBV20-1; J: TRBJ2-5; D: -; size: -; DNA: TGCAGTGCTATAACAGGGTGGGGAGAGACCCAGTACTTC; CDR3: CSAITGWGETQYF
V: TRBV4-1; J: TRBJ2-3; D: TRBD2; size: -; DNA: TGCGCCAGCAGCCGCCTCAGCGGGCTAGCGGGTGTCCCAGATACGCAGTATTTT; CDR3: CASSRLSGLAGVPDTQYF
V: TRBV23-1; J: TRBJ1-5; D: TRBD1; size: -; DNA: TGCGCCAGCAGTTTACAGGGGGTCAATCAGCCCCAGCATTTT; CDR3: CASSLQGVNQPQHF
V: TRBV7-2; J: TRBJ2-2; D: TRBD1; size: -; DNA: TGTGCCAGCAGCTTCTACACAGGGGTTACCGGGGAGCTGTTTTTT; CDR3: CASSFYTGVTGELFF
V: TRBV7-2; J: TRBJ2-7; D: -; size: once; DNA: TGTGCCAGCAGCCCCGACTTACCCTACGAGCAGTACTTC; CDR3: CASSPDLPYEQYF
V: TRBV7-6; J: TRBJ2-5; D: -; size: -; DNA: TGTGCCAGCAGCTTAGGCACGAGAAGGGAGACCCAGTACTTC; CDR3: CASSLGTRRETQYF
V: TRBV12-5; J: TRBJ2-2; D: TRBD1; size: -; DNA: TGTGCTAGTAAGGGACAGACAGTCAGCACCGGGGAGCTGTTTTTT; CDR3: CASKGQTVSTGELFF
V: TRBV19; J: TRBJ2-7; D: TRBD1; size: few; DNA: TGTGCCAGTAGTATAGGAGGGGCTGACAGGGGCAAGCAGTACTTC; CDR3: CASSIGGADRGKQYF
V: TRBV7-8; J: TRBJ2-5; D: -; size: many; DNA: TGTGCCAGCAGCTTAGTTGAGACCCAGTACTTC; CDR3: CASSLVETQYF
V: TRBV28; J: TRBJ1-2; D: TRBD1; size: -; DNA: TGTGCCAGCAGTGACAGGGCCCAAACGGGCTATGGCTACACCTTC; CDR3: CASSDRAQTGYGYTF
V: TRBV6-5; J: TRBJ1-1; D: -; size: -; DNA: TGTGCCAGCAGTTTGAGAGGGACGGTTATGAACACTGAAGCTCTCTTT; CDR3: CASSLRGTVMNTEALF
V: TRBV4-1; J: TRBJ1-2; D: TRBD1; size: -; DNA: TGCGCCAGCAGCCAAGCGGGACAGGGGGCGCTGAACACCTTC; CDR3: CASSQAGQGALNTF
V: TRBV18; J: TRBJ1-1; D: -; size: -; DNA: TGTGCCAGCTCACTCTCCACAATGAACACTGAAGCTTTCTTT; CDR3: CASSLSTMNTEAFF
V: TRBV7-3; J: TRBJ2-3; D: -; size: few; DNA: TGTGCCAGCAGCCCCCGGGGCGGGGAAGCAGATACGCAGTATTTT; CDR3: CASSPRGGEADTQYF
V: TRBV5-1; J: TRBJ1-5; D: -; size: -; DNA: TGCGCCAGCAGTAAGGACGGTGATAGCAATCAGCCCCAGCATTTT; CDR3: CASSKDGDSNQPQHF
V: TRBV7-9; J: TRBJ1-1; D: -; size: few; DNA: TGTGCCAGCAGCTTAGAAAGGATCCAGAACACTGAAGCTTTCTTT; CDR3: CASSLERIQNTEAFF
V: TRBV29-1; J: TRBJ1-5; D: -; size: -; DNA: TGCAGCGTTGCTCCAGGGAATGGGAAGGAGCCCCAGCATTTT; CDR3: CSVAPGNGKEPQHF
V: TRBV20-1; J: TRBJ1-5; D: TRBD1; size: -; DNA: TGCAGTGCTTCAAGGGCAGGGGGGACACAGCCCCAGCATTTT; CDR3: CSASRAGGTQPQHF
V: TRBV7-9; J: TRBJ1-1; D: -; size: few; DNA: TGTGCCAGCAGCTTAATGGGGCAGGAGAACACTGAAGCTTTCTTT; CDR3: CASSLMGQENTEAFF
V: TRBV6-2/TRBV6-3; J: TRBJ1-2; D: -; size: -; DNA: TGTGCCAGCAGTTACTGGGCCAACTATGGCTACACCTTC; CDR3: CASSYWANYGYTF
V: TRBV30; J: TRBJ1-2; D: TRBD1; size: few; DNA: TGTGCCTGGAGTGGGACAGGGCGATTTGGCTACACCTTC; CDR3: CAWSGTGRFGYTF
V: TRBV7-6; J: TRBJ2-1; D: TRBD2; size: many; DNA: TGTGCCAGCAGCCTTGGTCGGGCGGGGGTACTCTACAATGAGCAGTTCTTC; CDR3: CASSLGRAGVLYNEQFF
V: TRBV7-2; J: TRBJ1-6; D: -; size: few; DNA: TGTGCCAGCAGCTTAGAACGGGGGCGTTCAGAGTCACCCCTCCACTTT; CDR3: CASSLERGRSESPLHF
V: TRBV7-2; J: TRBJ2-5; D: -; size: many; DNA: TGTGCCAGCATTTACTCAACCTTGCAAGAGACCCAGTACTTC; CDR3: CASIYSTLQETQYF